A single TCR beta chain is shown here with its context. No cognate antigen has been identified for it. No much larger clonotype is one base removed from it; base qualities were not supplied. The data were taken from a study of blood T cells in healthy people across ages (dated by TCRdb to about 2015). Broadly, across the study: In model experiments, template switching captured about one uniquely barcoded TCR beta cDNA molecule for every two T cells. Age-related changes in TCR beta repertoire diversity were measured in the study by deep sequencing normalized with unique cDNA molecular identifiers. Two additional independent replicas of 1 million unique cDNA reads from the same blood draw were analyzed for two donors (one aged 18 to 30 and one aged 80 or older). To avoid experimental bias, donors of different ages were spread randomly across the sequencing lanes. The donors were divided into four age groups: young (average approximately 16 years), middle-aged (approximately 39), aged (around 67) and long-lived (82).

The 39 donors, aged 6 to 90 years, were systemically healthy Caucasian individuals from Russia. Each donor gave approximately 9.3 milliliters of peripheral blood, collected into EDTA-treated Vacutainer tubes. Ficoll-Paque density-gradient centrifugation was used to isolate PBMCs, with at least 6 million obtained per sample. Trizol reagent was used to extract total RNA from PBMCs, with at least 6 micrograms per sample. Naive CD45RAhigh/CD27high T cell percentages were measured by flow cytometry on a PBMC aliquot from every donor. The library was produced with 5' RACE. Sequenced on an Illumina HiSeq 2500. The second PCR ran for about 7 to 11 cycles and used a J-beta primer mix along with a sample-barcoded 5' primer. A unique molecular identifier was introduced onto each TCR beta cDNA molecule by a template-switch 5' adaptor carrying 12 random nucleotides. Each sample yielded at least 2.5 million CDR3-containing paired-end reads. First-strand cDNA was synthesized from all RNA with the Mint cDNA synthesis kit, primed by a TRBC-specific oligonucleotide. After uracil-DNA glycosylase treatment, a first 18-cycle PCR used universal primers M1SS and BC2_uni_R on all cDNA. The published analysis was carried out like this. For normalization, 1 million high-quality reads were randomly selected from each sample, with every read carrying a distinct molecular identifier. Reads with shared molecular identifiers were discarded instead of being binned into consensus sequences. CDR3 identification, clonotype clustering and error correction used MiTCR with a Q25 quality threshold and the strictest error-elimination algorithm. Lower-bound total TCR beta diversity was estimated with a nonparametric unseen species model using Euler transformation. TCRdb itself trimmed the public reads at Q25 with fastp, ran MiXCR and retained productive beta chains. Merged by CDR3 protein, the rows form single entries marked with the most common genes and DNA. TCRdb's processing, not the authors', yielded these V and J calls. The sample table holds about 1,600,000 distinct CDR3 sequences, of which roughly 40% were seen once. Approximately 7.9% of the sample is taken by the ten largest.

From a lookup of the germline V gene, CDR1 and CDR2 are KGHDR and SFDVKD. Compared with germline, V lacks 3 bases and J lacks 0 bases; bases without a gene match: 5. The cysteine opens and the phenylalanine closes a CDR3 of 16 amino acids. Kept here is only the CDR3 DNA, which spans 48 bases and is read in frame from base 1. The paper as a whole reports these results and caveats: Bulk unsorted PBMC profiling prevented conclusive comparison of naive and antigen-experienced compartments. Observed TCR beta diversity correlated strongly with the percentage of naive T cells measured by flow cytometry. Estimates of total diversity from one million sequenced T cells were regarded as lower bounds and underestimates. Because the CMV infection status of the donors was unknown, age-related changes in expanded clonotypes may potentially have been confounded. The long-lived group showed more naive CD4+ T cells, fewer expanded clones and increased TCR diversity than the aged group, suggesting age selection. Observed TCR beta diversity per million T cells fell roughly linearly with age, and a significant reduction was already apparent by age roughly 40.

The chain employs TRBV24-1 and TRBJ2-3, and 7 bases in between align with TRBD1. The receptor's source is a woman under 30 in good health. Sequencing used blood. The CDR3 reads CATSDIGTASTDTQYF. The DNA reads TGTGCCACCAGTGATATCGGGACAGCCAGCACAGATACGCAGTATTTT.